This T cell receptor (beta chain) was sequenced during a study of T cells after yellow fever vaccination. The CDR3 runs 12 residues. Germline-derived CDR1 and CDR2 are MNHEY and SVGEGT. V lost 8 bases to trimming and J lost 0 bases, with 7 bases between them. Details on this clonotype: What it recognizes is unknown.

Conversion of TCR transcripts into cDNA relied on 5'RACE template switching, which added a universal primer site and UMIs. MiXCR was run by TCRdb on the 5' RACE reads, yielding one entry per CDR3 protein. The data hold about 300,000 distinct CDR3 sequences, with around 7% observed a single time. Study-wide points: A secondary response was less intense yet reached its peak sooner, at day 5 versus 15.

This TCR was recovered from a man between 18 and 29 years old who received the YFV17D yellow fever vaccine. The sample here was PBMCs, taken 35 to 50 days after the first yellow fever vaccination. The chain carries TRBV6-2 or TRBV6-3 and TRBJ1-1; D ambiguous. The CDR3 reads CASGELNTEAFF. CDR3 bases: TGTGCCAGCGGGGAGTTGAACACTGAAGCTTTCTTT.